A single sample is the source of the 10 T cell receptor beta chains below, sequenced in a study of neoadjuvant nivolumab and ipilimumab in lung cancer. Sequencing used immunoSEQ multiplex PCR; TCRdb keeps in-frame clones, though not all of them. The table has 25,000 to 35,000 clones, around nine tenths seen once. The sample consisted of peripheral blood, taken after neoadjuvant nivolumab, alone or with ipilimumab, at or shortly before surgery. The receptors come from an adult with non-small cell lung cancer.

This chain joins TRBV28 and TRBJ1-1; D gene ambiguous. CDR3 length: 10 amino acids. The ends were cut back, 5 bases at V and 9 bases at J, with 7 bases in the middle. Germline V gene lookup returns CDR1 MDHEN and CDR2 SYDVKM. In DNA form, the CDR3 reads TGTGCCAGCAGTGGGGAAAAAGCTTTCTTT. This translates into CASSGEKAFF. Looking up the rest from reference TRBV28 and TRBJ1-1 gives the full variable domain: DVKVTQSSRYLVKRTGEKVFLECVQDMDHENMFWYRQDPGLGLRLIYFSYDVKMKEKGDIPEGYSVSREKKERFSLILESASTNQTSMYLCASSGEKAFFGQGTRLTVV.

The CDR3 spells CASSHFPGVQMNTEAFF. DNA for the CDR3: TGTGCCAGCAGCCACTTCCCCGGGGTTCAGATGAACACTGAAGCTTTCTTT. V and J are TRBV14 and TRBJ1-1; D remains unclear. The V and J ends lost 3 bases and 0 bases respectively, with 17 bases between them. The CDR3 length is 17 residues. Germline CDR1 reads SGHDN; CDR2 reads FVKESK.

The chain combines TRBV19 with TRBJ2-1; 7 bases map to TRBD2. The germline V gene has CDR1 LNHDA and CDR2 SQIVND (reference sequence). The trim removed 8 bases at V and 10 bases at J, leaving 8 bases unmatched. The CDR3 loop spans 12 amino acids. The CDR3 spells CASGSRGVEQFF. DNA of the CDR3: TGTGCCAGTGGCAGTCGGGGGGTCGAGCAGTTCTTC.

The DNA of the CDR3 is TGTGCCAGCAGCGGCCGACAGATATACAGATCGGAAAAACTGTTTTTT. The encoded protein is CASSGRQIYRSEKLFF. This chain uses TRBV7-9 with TRBJ1-4, with a weak D call TRBD1 (5 bases). There are 16 residues in the CDR3. Looked up from germline, CDR1 is SEHNR and CDR2 is FQNEAQ (reference sequence). V was shortened by 5 bases and J by 8 bases, with 21 bases between the two germline ends.

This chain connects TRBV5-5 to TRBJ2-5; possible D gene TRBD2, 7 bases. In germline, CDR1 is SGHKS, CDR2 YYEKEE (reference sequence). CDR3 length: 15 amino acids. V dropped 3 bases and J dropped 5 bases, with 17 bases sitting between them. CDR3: CASSSPGGGHETQYF. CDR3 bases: TGTGCCAGCAGCTCTCCCGGCGGGGGCCACGAGACCCAGTACTTC.

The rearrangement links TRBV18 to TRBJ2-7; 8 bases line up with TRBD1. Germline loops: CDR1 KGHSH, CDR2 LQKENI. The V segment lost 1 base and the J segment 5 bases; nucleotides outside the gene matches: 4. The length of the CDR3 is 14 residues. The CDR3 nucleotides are TGTGCCAGCTCACCACGGGACAGGTCGAACGAGCAGTACTTC. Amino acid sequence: CASSPRDRSNEQYF.

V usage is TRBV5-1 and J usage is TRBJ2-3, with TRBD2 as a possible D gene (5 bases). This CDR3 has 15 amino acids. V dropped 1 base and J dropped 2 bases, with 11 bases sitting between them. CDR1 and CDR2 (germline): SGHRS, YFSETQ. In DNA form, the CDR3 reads TGCGCCAGCAGCTTGAAAATTGACTACACAGATACGCAGTATTTT. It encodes CASSLKIDYTDTQYF.

The CDR3 is CASSEAFGGFSFQYF. The CDR3 DNA follows: TGTGCCAGCAGTGAAGCCTTTGGGGGATTCTCGTTTCAGTACTTC. This chain joins TRBV2 and TRBJ2-4, with D perhaps given as TRBD1 or TRBD2 (5 bases each). Germline V CDR1 and CDR2: SNHLY, FYNNEI. This CDR3 is built from 15 residues. Trimming stripped 0 bases from V and 11 bases from J, with 17 bases between.

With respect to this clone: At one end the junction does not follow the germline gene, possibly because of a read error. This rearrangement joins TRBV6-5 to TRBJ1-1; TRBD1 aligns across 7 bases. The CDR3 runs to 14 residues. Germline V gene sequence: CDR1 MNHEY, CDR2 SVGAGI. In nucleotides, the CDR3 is TGTGCCAGCAATTACAGGGGCATGAACACTGAAGCTTTCTTT. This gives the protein CASNYRGMNTEAFF.

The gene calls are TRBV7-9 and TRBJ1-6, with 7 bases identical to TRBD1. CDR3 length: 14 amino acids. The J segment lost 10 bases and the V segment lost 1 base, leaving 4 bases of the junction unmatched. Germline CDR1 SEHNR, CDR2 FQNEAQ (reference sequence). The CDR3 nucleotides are TGTGCCAGCAGCTTAGGGACAGGCACCTCACCCCTCCACTTT. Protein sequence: CASSLGTGTSPLHF.